This T cell receptor (beta chain) was captured in a study of cytomegalovirus exposure and HLA in healthy donors. 13 Jbeta primers and 60 Vbeta primers were used for the PCR. The table came from immunoSEQ multiplex PCR; TCRdb's copy has only in-frame clones and leaves some out. The repertoire holds around 100,000 clones, with around three quarters as singletons. Germline CDR1 reads MNHEY; CDR2 reads SMNVEV (reference sequence). Trimming cost V 5 bases and J 1 base; bases outside gene matches: 14. The CDR3 runs 18 residues. The study's findings and limits: Most TCR sequences were rare, but some public TCRs occurred in many donors. Available immune exposure information was restricted to CMV serostatus only. V- and J-gene trimming of TCR beta was linked (in a later analysis) to a missense DCLRE1C variant. In a later analysis, 16,951 TCR beta sequences were associated with HLA alleles at 0.05 false discovery rate.

In regard to this clone: The antigen is not known.

Sequencing input: PBMCs. The rearrangement links TRBV27 to TRBJ1-5, with TRBD1 matching over 7 bases. The clonotype was recovered from a woman aged 18-29 years in good health and CMV-seropositive. This CDR3 is CASSRGQTFRRSNQPQHF. The CDR3 region has the DNA TGTGCCAGCAGTCGGGGACAGACCTTTAGGAGGAGCAATCAGCCCCAGCATTTT.